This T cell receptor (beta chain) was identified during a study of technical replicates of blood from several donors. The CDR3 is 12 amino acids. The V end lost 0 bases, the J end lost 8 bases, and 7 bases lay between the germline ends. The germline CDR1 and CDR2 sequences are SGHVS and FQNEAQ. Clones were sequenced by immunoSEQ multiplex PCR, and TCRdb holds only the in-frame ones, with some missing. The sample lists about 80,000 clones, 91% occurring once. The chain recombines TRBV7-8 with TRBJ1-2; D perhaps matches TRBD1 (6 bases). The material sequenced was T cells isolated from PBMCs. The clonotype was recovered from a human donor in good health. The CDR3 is CASSLAGAGYTF. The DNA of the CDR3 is TGTGCCAGCAGCTTAGCGGGGGCCGGCTACACCTTC.